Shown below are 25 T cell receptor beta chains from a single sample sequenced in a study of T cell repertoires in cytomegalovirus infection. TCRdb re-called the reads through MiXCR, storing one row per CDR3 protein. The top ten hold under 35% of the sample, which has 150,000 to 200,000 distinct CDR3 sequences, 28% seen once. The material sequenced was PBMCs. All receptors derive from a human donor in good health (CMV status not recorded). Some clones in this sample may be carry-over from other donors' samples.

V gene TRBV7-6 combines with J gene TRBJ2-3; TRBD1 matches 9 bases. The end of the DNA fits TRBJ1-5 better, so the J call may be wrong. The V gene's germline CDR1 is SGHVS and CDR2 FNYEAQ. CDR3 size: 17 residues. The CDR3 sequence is CASSLPWGQGRTDTQHF. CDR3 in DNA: TGTGCCAGCAGCTTACCTTGGGGACAGGGCAGGACAGATACGCAGCATTTT.

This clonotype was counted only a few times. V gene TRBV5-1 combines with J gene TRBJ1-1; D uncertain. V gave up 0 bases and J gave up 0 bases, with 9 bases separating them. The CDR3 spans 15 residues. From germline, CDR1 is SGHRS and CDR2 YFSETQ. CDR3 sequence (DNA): TGCGCCAGCAGCTTGGGAGCTAGTCTGAACACTGAAGCTTTCTTT. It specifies CASSLGASLNTEAFF.

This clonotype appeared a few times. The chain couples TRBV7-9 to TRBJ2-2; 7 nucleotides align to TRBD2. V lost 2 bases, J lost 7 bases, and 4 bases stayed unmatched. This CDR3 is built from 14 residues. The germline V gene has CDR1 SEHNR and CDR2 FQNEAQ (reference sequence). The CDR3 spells CASSLSGEIGELFF. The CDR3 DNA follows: TGTGCCAGCAGCTTAAGCGGGGAAATCGGGGAGCTGTTTTTT.

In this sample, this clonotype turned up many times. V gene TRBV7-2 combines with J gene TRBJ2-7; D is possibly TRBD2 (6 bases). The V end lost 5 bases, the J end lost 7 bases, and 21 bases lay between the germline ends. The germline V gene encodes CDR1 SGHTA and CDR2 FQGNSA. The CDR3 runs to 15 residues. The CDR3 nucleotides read TGTGCCAGCAGCAACGGGTGGAGGGTACGGGTGGAGCAGTACTTC. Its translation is CASSNGWRVRVEQYF.

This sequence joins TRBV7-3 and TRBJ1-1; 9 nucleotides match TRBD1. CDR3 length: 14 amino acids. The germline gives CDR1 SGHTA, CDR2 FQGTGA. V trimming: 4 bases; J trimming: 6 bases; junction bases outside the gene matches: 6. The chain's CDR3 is CASSSGQGTSEAFF. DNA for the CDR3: TGTGCCAGCAGCTCCGGACAGGGGACGTCTGAAGCTTTCTTT.

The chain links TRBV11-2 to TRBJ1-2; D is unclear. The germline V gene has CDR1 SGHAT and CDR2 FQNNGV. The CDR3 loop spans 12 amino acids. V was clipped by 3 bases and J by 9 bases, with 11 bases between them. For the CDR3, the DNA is TGTGCCAGCAGCTTTGGACCCGGCAGCTACACCTTC. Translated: CASSFGPGSYTF.

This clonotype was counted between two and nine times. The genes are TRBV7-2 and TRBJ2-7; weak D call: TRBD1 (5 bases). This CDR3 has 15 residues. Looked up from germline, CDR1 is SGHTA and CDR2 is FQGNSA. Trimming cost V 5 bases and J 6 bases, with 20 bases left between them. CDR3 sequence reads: CASSPGVGLRSEQYF. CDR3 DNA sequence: TGTGCCAGCAGCCCTGGGGTGGGGCTAAGGAGCGAGCAGTACTTC.

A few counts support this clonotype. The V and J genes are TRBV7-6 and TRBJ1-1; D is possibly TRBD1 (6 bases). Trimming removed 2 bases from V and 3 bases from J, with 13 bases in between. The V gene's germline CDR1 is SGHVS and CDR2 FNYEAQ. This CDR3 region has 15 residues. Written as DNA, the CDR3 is TGTGCCAGCAGCTTATATGAGGGGGGGGACACTGAAGCTTTCTTT. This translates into CASSLYEGGDTEAFF. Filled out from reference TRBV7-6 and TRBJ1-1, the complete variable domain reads GAGVSQSPRYKVTKRGQDVALRCDPISGHVSLYWYRQALGQGPEFLTYFNYEAQQDKSGLPNDRFSAERPEGSISTLTIQRTEQRDSAMYRCASSLYEGGDTEAFFGQGTRLTVV.

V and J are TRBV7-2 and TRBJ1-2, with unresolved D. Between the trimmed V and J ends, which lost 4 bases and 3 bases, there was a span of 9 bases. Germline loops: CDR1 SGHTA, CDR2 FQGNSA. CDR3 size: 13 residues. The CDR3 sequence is CASSYSGDYGYTF. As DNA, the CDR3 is TGTGCCAGCAGCTATTCGGGCGACTATGGCTACACCTTC.

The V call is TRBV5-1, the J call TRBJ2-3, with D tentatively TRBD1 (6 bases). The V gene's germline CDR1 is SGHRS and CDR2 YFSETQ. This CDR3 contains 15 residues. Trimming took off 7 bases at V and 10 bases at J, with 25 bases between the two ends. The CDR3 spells CASRKGQGYIYAQYF. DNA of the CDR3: TGCGCCAGCCGGAAAGGCCAGGGGTATATCTACGCGCAGTATTTT.

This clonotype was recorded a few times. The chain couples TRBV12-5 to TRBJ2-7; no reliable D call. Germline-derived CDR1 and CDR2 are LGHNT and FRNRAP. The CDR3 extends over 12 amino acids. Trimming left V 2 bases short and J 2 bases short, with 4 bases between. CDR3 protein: CASGLMTYEQYF. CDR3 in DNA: TGTGCTAGTGGTTTGATGACCTACGAGCAGTACTTC. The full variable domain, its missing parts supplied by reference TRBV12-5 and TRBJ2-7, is DARVTQTPRHKVTEMGQEVTMRCQPILGHNTVFWYRQTMMQGLELLAYFRNRAPLDDSGMPKDRFSAEMPDATLATLKIQPSEPRDSAVYFCASGLMTYEQYFGPGTRLTVT.

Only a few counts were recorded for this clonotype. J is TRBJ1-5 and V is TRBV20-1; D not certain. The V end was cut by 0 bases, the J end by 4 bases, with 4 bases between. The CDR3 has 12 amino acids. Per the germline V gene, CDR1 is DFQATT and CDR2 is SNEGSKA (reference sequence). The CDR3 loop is CSARDQNQPQHF. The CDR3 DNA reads TGCAGTGCTAGAGATCAGAATCAGCCCCAGCATTTT.

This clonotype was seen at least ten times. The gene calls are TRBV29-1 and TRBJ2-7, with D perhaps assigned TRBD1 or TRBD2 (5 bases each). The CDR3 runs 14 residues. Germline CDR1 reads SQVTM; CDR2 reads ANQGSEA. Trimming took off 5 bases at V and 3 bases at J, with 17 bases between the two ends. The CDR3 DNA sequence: TGCAGCGTTTCTTCCCCGGGACGGCTCTACGAGCAGTACTTC. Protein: CSVSSPGRLYEQYF.

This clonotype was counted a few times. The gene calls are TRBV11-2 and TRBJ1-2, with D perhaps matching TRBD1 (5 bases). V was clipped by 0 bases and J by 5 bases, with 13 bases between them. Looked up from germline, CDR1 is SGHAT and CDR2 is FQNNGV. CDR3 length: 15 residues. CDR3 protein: CASSLDYGGDYGYTF. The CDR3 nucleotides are TGTGCCAGCAGCTTAGATTACGGAGGGGATTATGGCTACACCTTC.

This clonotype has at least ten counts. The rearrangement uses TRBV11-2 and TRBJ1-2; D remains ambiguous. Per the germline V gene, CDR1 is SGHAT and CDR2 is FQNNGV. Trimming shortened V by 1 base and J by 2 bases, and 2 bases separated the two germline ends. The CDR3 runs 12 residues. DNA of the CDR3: TGTGCCAGCAGCTTAGCAAACTATGGCTACACCTTC. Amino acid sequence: CASSLANYGYTF.

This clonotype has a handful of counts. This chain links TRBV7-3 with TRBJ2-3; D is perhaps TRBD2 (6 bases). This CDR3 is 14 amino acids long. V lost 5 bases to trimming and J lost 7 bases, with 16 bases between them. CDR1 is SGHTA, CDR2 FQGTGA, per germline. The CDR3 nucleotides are TGTGCCAGCAGCCCATCGGCAGGGAGGAATACGCAGTATTTT. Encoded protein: CASSPSAGRNTQYF.

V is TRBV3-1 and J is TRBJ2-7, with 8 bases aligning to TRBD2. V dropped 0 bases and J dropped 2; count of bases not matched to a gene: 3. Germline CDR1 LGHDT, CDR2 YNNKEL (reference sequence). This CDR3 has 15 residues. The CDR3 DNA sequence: TGTGCCAGCAGCCAAGATACTAGCGGAACCTACGAGCAGTACTTC. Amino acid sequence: CASSQDTSGTYEQYF.

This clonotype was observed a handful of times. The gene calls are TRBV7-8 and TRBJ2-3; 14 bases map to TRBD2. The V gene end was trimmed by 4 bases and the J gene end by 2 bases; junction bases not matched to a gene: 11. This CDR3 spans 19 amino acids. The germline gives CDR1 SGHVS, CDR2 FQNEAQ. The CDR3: CASSSTSGGVLSVTDTQYF. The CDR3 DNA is TGTGCCAGCAGCTCGACTAGCGGGGGGGTCCTTAGCGTCACAGATACGCAGTATTTT. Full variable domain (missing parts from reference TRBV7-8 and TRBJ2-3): GAGVSQSPRYKVAKRGQDVALRCDPISGHVSLFWYQQALGQGPEFLTYFQNEAQLDKSGLPSDRFFAERPEGSVSTLKIQRTQQEDSAVYLCASSSTSGGVLSVTDTQYFGPGTRLTVL.

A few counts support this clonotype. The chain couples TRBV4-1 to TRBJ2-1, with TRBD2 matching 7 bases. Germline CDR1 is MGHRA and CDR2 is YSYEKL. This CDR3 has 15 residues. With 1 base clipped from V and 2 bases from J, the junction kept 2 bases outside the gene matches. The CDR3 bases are TGCGCCAGCAGCCAAGCTAGCGGAGCCTACAATGAGCAGTTCTTC. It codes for CASSQASGAYNEQFF.

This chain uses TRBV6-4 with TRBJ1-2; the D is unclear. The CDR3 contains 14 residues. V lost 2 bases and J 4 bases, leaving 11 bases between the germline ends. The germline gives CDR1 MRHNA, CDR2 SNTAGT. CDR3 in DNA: TGTGCCAGCAGTGACGGAGAAGGGCCCTATGGCTACACCTTC. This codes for CASSDGEGPYGYTF.

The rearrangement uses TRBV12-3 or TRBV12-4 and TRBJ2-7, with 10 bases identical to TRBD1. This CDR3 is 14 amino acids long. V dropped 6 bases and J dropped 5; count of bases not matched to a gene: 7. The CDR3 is CASRRETGGHEQYF. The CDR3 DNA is TGTGCCAGCAGGAGAGAGACAGGGGGCCACGAGCAGTACTTC.

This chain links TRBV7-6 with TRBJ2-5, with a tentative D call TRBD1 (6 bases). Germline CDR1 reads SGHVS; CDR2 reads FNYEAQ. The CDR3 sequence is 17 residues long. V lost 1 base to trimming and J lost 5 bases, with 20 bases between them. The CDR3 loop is CASSLGINPGTSETQYF. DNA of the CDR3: TGTGCCAGCAGCTTAGGAATTAATCCCGGGACATCGGAGACCCAGTACTTC.

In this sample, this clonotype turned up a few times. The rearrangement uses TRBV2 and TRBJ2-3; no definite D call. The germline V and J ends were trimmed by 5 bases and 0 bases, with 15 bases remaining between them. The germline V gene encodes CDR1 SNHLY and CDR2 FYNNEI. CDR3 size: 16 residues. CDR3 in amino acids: CASSHRPGKSTDTQYF. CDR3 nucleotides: TGTGCCAGCAGTCACCGTCCGGGTAAAAGCACAGATACGCAGTATTTT.

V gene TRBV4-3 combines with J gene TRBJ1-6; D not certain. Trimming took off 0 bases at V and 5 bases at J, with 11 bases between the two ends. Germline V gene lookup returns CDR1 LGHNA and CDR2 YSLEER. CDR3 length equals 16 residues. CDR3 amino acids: CASSQDLGGDNSPLHF. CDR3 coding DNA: TGCGCCAGCAGCCAAGATTTAGGAGGAGATAATTCACCCCTCCACTTT.

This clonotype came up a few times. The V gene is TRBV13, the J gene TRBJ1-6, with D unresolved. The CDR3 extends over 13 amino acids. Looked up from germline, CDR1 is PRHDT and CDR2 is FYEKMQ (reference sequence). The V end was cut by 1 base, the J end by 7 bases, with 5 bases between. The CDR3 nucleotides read TGTGCCAGCAGCTTAGACGTGAATTCACCCCTCCACTTT. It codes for CASSLDVNSPLHF.